This T cell receptor (beta chain) was sequenced during a study of T cells in localized non-small cell lung cancer. Study-level findings and limits: Across samples, adjacent lung featured a median 57 of the top 100 tumor clones. It was uninvolved adjacent lung that showed the highest T cell clonality, exceeding tumor. Tumor samples were not multi-region, leaving intratumor heterogeneity unexcluded. Longer overall survival was associated with a higher density of T cells in the blood.

Assay used: immunoSEQ multiplex PCR; TCRdb lists only in-frame clones, some missing. The table shows about 15,000 clones, with approximately 89% occurring only once. This CDR3 comprises 15 residues. The V gene's germline CDR1 is SGHTA and CDR2 FQGNSA. Trimming shortened V by 3 bases and J by 2 bases, and 10 bases separated the two germline ends. A remark on this clone: Its antigen is not identified.

V gene TRBV7-2 combines with J gene TRBJ1-4, with D perhaps matching TRBD1 (6 bases). The sequences come from peripheral blood, collected before any cancer treatment. The clonotype was recovered from a female donor of 60 years or more with stage I squamous cell lung carcinoma. The CDR3 coding sequence is TGTGCCAGCAGCTTGGACAGAGCCACTAATGAAAAACTGTTTTTT. Translating gives CASSLDRATNEKLFF.